The entry that follows covers one TCR beta chain sequence. An end of the junction does not agree with germline; a read error may underlie this. The sample belongs to a study of blood T cell repertoires in COVID-19. The table came from immunoSEQ multiplex PCR; TCRdb's copy has only in-frame clones and leaves some out. The sample holds fewer than 45,000 clones, 80% to 90% seen once. The clonotype was recovered from a woman between 40 and 55 years old with acute or convalescent COVID-19. What was sequenced was peripheral blood.

CDR3 nucleotide sequence: TGTGCCAGCAACTTGGGTTCGCGGACAGCCTATGGCTACACCTTC. This sequence encodes CASNLGSRTAYGYTF. V usage is TRBV5-6 and J usage is TRBJ1-2, with D possibly matching TRBD1 (6 bases). The germline CDR1 and CDR2 sequences are SGHDT and YYEEEE. The CDR3 has 15 residues.